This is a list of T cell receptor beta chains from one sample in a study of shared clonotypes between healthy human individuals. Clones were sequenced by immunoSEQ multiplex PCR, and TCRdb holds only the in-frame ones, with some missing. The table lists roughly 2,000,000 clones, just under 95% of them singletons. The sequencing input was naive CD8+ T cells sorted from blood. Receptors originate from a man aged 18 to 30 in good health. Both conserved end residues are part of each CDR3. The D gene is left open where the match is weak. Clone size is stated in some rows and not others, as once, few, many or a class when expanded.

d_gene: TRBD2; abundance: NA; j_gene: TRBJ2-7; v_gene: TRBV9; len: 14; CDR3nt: TGTGCCAGCAGCGTAGGCGGGGGTGGTTACGAGCAGTACTTC; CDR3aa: CASSVGGGGYEQYF
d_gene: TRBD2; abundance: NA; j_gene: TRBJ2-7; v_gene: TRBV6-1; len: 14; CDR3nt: TGTGCCAGCAGTGCGGGAGGGAGCTCCTACGAGCAGTACTTC; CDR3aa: CASSAGGSSYEQYF
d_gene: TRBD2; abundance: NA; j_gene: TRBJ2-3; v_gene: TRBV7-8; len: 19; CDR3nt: TGTGCCAGCAGCCCGTCGGCTAGCGGGGGGCTGGGATTTGCAGATACGCAGTATTTT; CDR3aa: CASSPSASGGLGFADTQYF
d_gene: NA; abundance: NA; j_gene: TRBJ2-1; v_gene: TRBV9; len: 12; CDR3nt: TGTGCCAGCAGCGTAGGAGGCCATGAGCAGTTCTTC; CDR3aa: CASSVGGHEQFF
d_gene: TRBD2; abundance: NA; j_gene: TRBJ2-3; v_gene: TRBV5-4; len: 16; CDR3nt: TGTGCCAGCAGCTTGGCCCTAGCGGGAGCGACAGATACGCAGTATTTT; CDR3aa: CASSLALAGATDTQYF
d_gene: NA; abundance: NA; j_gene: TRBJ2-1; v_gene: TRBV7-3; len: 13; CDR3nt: TGTGCCAGCAGCTTAGGGACCTCCAATGAGCAGTTCTTC; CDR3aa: CASSLGTSNEQFF
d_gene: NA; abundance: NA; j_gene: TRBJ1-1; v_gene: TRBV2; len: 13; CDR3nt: TGTGCCAGCAGTGAATGGGGATGGAGTGAAGCTTTCTTT; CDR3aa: CASSEWGWSEAFF
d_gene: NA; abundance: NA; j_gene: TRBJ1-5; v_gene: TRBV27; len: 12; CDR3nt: TGTGCCAGCAGTTTCCAGGGTCAGCCCCAGCATTTT; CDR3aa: CASSFQGQPQHF
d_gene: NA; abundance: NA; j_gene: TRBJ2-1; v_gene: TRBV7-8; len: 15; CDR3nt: TGTGCCAGCAACAAACTACTAGCAATCCACGATGAGCAGTTCTTC; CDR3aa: CASNKLLAIHDEQFF
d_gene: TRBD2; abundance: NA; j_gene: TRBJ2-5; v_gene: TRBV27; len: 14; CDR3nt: TGTGCCAGCAGTTCGACTAGCGACCAAGAGACCCAGTACTTC; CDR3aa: CASSSTSDQETQYF
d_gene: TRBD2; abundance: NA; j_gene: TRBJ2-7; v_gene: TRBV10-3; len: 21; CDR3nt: TGTGCCATCAGTGAGTCGGACATCTGGACTAGCGGGGCCCCGGGCCCCTACGAGCAGTACTTC; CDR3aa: CAISESDIWTSGAPGPYEQYF
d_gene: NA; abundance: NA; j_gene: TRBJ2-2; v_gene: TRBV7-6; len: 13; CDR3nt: TGTGCCAGCAGCTTAGGTACTGCCGGGGAGCTGTTTTTT; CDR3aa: CASSLGTAGELFF
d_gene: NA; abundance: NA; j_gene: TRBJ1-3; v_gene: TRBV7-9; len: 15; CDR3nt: TGTGCCAGCAGCTTAGTTACAGGGACTGGAAACACCATATATTTT; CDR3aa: CASSLVTGTGNTIYF
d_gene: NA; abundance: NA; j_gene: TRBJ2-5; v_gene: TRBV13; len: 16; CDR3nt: TGTGCCAGCAGCTTAATTGTCGGGGAGGGGGAAGAGACCCAGTACTTC; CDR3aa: CASSLIVGEGEETQYF
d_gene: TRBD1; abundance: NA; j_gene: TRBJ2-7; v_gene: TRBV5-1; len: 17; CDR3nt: TGCGCCAGCAGCTTAGATTCCGGGACAGGGGGTACCTACGAGCAGTACTTC; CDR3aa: CASSLDSGTGGTYEQYF
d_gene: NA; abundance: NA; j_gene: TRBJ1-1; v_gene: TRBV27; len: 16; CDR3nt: TGTGCCAGCAGTTTACTACGGGACACACCGAACACTGAAGCTTTCTTT; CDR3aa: CASSLLRDTPNTEAFF
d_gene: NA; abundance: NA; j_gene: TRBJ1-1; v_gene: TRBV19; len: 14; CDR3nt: TGTGCCAGTAGTATTGGATTTTCCGAATCGGAAGCTTTCTTT; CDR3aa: CASSIGFSESEAFF
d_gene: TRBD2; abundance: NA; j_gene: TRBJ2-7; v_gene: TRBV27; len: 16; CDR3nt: TGTGCCAGCTCGCCCTCTTACGGGAGGGAAACCTACGAGCAGTACTTC; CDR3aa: CASSPSYGRETYEQYF
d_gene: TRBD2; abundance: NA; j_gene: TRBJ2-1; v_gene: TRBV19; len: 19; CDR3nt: TGTGCCAGTAGTATAGCTAGCGGGAGGCCCCCCAGCTCCTACAATGAGCAGTTCTTC; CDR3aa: CASSIASGRPPSSYNEQFF
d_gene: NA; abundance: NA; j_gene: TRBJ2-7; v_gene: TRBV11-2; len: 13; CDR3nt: TGTGCCAGCAGCTTAGAGGTCCCATCCGAGCAGTACTTC; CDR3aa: CASSLEVPSEQYF
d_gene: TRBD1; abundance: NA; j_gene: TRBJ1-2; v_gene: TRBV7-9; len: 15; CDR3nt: TGTGCCAGCAGCTCCGTGGGACAGGGGATGGATGGCTACACCTTC; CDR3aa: CASSSVGQGMDGYTF
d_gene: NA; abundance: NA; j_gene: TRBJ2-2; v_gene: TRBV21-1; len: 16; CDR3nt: TGTGCCAGCAGCAAAGTGAGGGGGCAGGACACCGGGGAGCTGTTTTTT; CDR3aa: CASSKVRGQDTGELFF
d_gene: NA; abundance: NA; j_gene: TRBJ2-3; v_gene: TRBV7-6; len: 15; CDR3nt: TGTGCCAGCAGCCCTCTCATTGACAGCACAGATACGCAGTATTTT; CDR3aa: CASSPLIDSTDTQYF
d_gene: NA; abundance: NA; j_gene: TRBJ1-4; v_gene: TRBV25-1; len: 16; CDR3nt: TGTGCCAGCAGTTTCGATCGGGGACCTTTACCCGAAAAACTGTTTTTT; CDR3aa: CASSFDRGPLPEKLFF
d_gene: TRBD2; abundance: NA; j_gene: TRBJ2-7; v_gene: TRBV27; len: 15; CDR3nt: TGTGCCAGCAGTTTATGGGGCGGGGGGGCCTACGAGCAGTACTTC; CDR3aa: CASSLWGGGAYEQYF
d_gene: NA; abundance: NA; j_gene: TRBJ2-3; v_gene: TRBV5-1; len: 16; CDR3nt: TGCGCCAGCAGCTTGGTGGGGGTAGGGAGCCCAGATACGCAGTATTTT; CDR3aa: CASSLVGVGSPDTQYF
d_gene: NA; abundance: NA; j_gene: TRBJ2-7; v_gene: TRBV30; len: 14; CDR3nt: TGTGCCTGGAGGATGACATTGAGCTCCTACGAGCAGTACTTC; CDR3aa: CAWRMTLSSYEQYF
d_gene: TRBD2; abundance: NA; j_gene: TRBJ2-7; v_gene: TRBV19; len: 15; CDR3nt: TGTGCCAGTAGTATAGGGACTAGCCTTGCCTACGAGCAGTACTTC; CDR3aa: CASSIGTSLAYEQYF
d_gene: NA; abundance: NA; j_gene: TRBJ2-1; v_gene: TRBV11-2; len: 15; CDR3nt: TGTGCCAGCAGCTTAGCTAGGGTTCTCTACAATGAGCAGTTCTTC; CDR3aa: CASSLARVLYNEQFF
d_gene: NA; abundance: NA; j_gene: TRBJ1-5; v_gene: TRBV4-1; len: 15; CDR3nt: TGCGCCAGCAGCCAAGGTCTGTATAGCAATCAGCCCCAGCATTTT; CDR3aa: CASSQGLYSNQPQHF
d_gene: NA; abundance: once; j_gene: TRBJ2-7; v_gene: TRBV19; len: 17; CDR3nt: TGTGCCAGTAGTATAGACTATAGCGGAGACCCCCCCTACGAGCAGTACTTC; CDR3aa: CASSIDYSGDPPYEQYF